Below, 5 T cell receptor beta chains from the same sample are listed, as sequenced in a study of blood T cell repertoires in COVID-19. Method: immunoSEQ multiplex PCR; TCRdb's copy keeps in-frame clones and lacks some. The table shows more than 120,000 clones, with 80% to 90% occurring only once. The sequenced sample consisted of peripheral blood. These receptors were taken from a woman in her fifties or sixties with active or convalescent COVID-19.

The rearrangement joins TRBV7-2 to TRBJ2-3, with 11 bases identical to TRBD2. The CDR3 length is 14 residues. V lost 5 bases, J lost 7 bases, and 5 bases stayed unmatched. Germline V gene sequence: CDR1 SGHTA, CDR2 FQGNSA. CDR3 DNA sequence: TGTGCCAGCAGCCCCACTAGCGGGGGAAATACGCAGTATTTT. Its translation is CASSPTSGGNTQYF. Combining the CDR3 with reference TRBV7-2 and TRBJ2-3 gives the whole variable domain GAGVSQSPSNKVTEKGKDVELRCDPISGHTALYWYRQSLGQGLEFLIYFQGNSAPDKSGLPSDRFSAERTGGSVSTLTIQRTQQEDSAVYLCASSPTSGGNTQYFGPGTRLTVL.

This chain connects TRBV12-3 or TRBV12-4 to TRBJ1-1; unclear D gene. V was cut by 5 bases and J by 6 bases, with 7 bases left in between. The length of the CDR3 is 11 residues. The CDR3 spells CASSAEAEAFF. DNA of the CDR3: TGTGCCAGCAGTGCGGAAGCTGAAGCTTTCTTT.

The CDR3 DNA reads TGTGCCAGCAGAAACCAGGGTCCCAACGAGCAGTACTTC. Translating it yields CASRNQGPNEQYF. This chain links TRBV27 with TRBJ2-7; TRBD1 might be the D (5 bases). Per germline, CDR1 MNHEY and CDR2 SMNVEV (reference sequence). With 6 bases removed from V and 5 bases from J, the gap between germline ends came to 14 bases. CDR3 size: 13 residues.

In its sample, this clone was seen a few times. This specimen includes other DNA sequences encoding the same CDR3. The gene calls are TRBV7-2 and TRBJ2-5, with TRBD1 identical over 7 bases. The V segment lost 5 bases and the J segment 4 bases; nucleotides outside the gene matches: 4. CDR1 and CDR2 (germline): SGHTA, FQGNSA. The length of the CDR3 is 13 residues. The CDR3 DNA is TGTGCCAGCAGCCAACACAGGGGAGAGACCCAGTACTTC. Translating it yields CASSQHRGETQYF. Supplemented by reference TRBV7-2 and TRBJ2-5, the full variable domain reads GAGVSQSPSNKVTEKGKDVELRCDPISGHTALYWYRQSLGQGLEFLIYFQGNSAPDKSGLPSDRFSAERTGGSVSTLTIQRTQQEDSAVYLCASSQHRGETQYFGPGTRLLVL.

The V gene is TRBV9, the J gene TRBJ2-1; 11 bases agree with TRBD2. CDR1 SGDLS and CDR2 YYNGEE come from the germline V gene. The CDR3 is made up of 14 amino acids. The ends lost 5 bases at V and 10 bases at J; junction bases unmatched: 8. CDR3 nucleotides: TGTGCCAGCAGTGATAGCGGGAGGGCCCGGGAGCAGTTCTTC. Encoded protein: CASSDSGRAREQFF. The full variable domain, its missing parts supplied by reference TRBV9 and TRBJ2-1, is DSGVTQTPKHLITATGQRVTLRCSPRSGDLSVYWYQQSLDQGLQFLIQYYNGEERAKGNILERFSAQQFPDLHSELNLSSLELGDSALYFCASSDSGRAREQFFGPGTRLTVL.